Listed below are T cell receptor beta chains from one sample, sequenced in a study of blood T cell repertoires in COVID-19. TCRdb keeps only in-frame clones here, not all; method: immunoSEQ multiplex PCR. The sample has approximately 250,000 clones; over 70% are singletons. Material for sequencing was peripheral blood. All receptors come from a woman in her 70s with COVID-19, enrolled during active disease. CDR3s include the opening cysteine and the closing phenylalanine or tryptophan. A D gene is named only where the DNA matches it firmly. Size values are once, few and many counts, or a class for expanded clones, and some rows have none.

. | TRBJ1-1 | TRBV30 | 15 | TRBD1 | CAWVGQGARPNEAFF | TGTGCCTGGGTAGGGCAGGGGGCGCGACCGAATGAAGCTTTCTTT
. | TRBJ2-7 | TRBV5-1 | 15 | TRBD2 | CASSLATSGAREQYF | TGCGCCAGCAGCTTGGCGACTAGCGGCGCTCGCGAGCAGTACTTC
. | TRBJ1-2 | TRBV11-3 | 13 | . | CASSLGRVDGYTF | TGTGCCAGCAGCTTAGGCAGGGTTGACGGCTACACCTTC
. | TRBJ1-6 | TRBV27 | 15 | TRBD1 | CASSFSRQGNSPLHF | TGTGCCAGCAGTTTCTCTCGACAGGGTAATTCACCCCTCCACTTT
once | TRBJ2-1 | TRBV7-8 | 15 | . | CASSLAGGLVNEQFF | TGTGCCAGCAGCTTAGCCGGGGGGCTCGTCAATGAGCAGTTCTTC
few | TRBJ2-7 | TRBV6-2/TRBV6-3 | 16 | TRBD1 | CASSRAAADRGFEQYF | TGTGCCAGCAGCCGAGCGGCAGCGGACAGGGGGTTCGAGCAGTACTTC
once | TRBJ1-2 | TRBV5-4 | 14 | TRBD1 | CASSLQGRNYGYTF | TGTGCCAGCAGCCTACAGGGGAGGAACTATGGCTACACCTTC
once | TRBJ2-1 | TRBV5-4 | 15 | TRBD2 | CASSPISGRYNEQFF | TGTGCCAGCAGCCCCATTAGCGGGAGGTACAATGAGCAGTTCTTC
. | TRBJ1-5 | TRBV6-5 | 13 | . | CASGRDYNQPQHF | TGTGCCAGCGGGCGGGACTACAATCAGCCCCAGCATTTT
. | TRBJ1-1 | TRBV15 | 14 | TRBD1 | CATSYRGPNTEAFF | TGTGCCACCAGCTACAGGGGGCCGAACACTGAAGCTTTCTTT
. | TRBJ1-2 | TRBV19 | 15 | TRBD1 | CASSPNRDRVDGYTF | TGTGCCAGTAGTCCTAACCGGGACAGGGTAGATGGCTACACCTTC
. | TRBJ2-5 | TRBV15 | 16 | TRBD1 | CATSRGQGQGQETQYF | TGTGCCACCAGCAGAGGGCAGGGACAGGGCCAAGAGACCCAGTACTTC
. | TRBJ2-7 | TRBV27 | 14 | TRBD1 | CASSLNRGSDEQYF | TGTGCCAGCAGTTTAAACAGGGGTTCGGACGAGCAGTACTTC
. | TRBJ2-1 | TRBV5-6 | 16 | TRBD2 | CASSPLAGSSYNEQFF | TGTGCCAGCAGCCCTTTAGCGGGGAGCTCCTACAATGAGCAGTTCTTC
once | TRBJ1-4 | TRBV29-1 | 13 | TRBD1 | CSVGTPGGEKLFF | TGCAGCGTGGGGACGCCAGGGGGTGAAAAACTGTTTTTT
. | TRBJ2-7 | TRBV3-1/TRBV3-2 | 15 | TRBD1 | CASTARSGGTYEQYF | TGTGCCAGCACCGCAAGATCAGGGGGTACCTACGAGCAGTACTTC
. | TRBJ2-2 | TRBV7-3 | 15 | . | CASSLSSFGAGELFF | TGTGCCAGCAGCTTAAGTAGCTTTGGCGCCGGGGAGCTGTTTTTT
. | TRBJ2-7 | TRBV20-1 | 12 | . | CSASYEGYEQYF | TGCAGTGCTAGTTACGAGGGATACGAGCAGTACTTC
. | TRBJ2-7 | TRBV27 | 17 | TRBD1 | CASSSTGTGILSYEQYF | TGTGCCAGCAGTTCCACCGGGACAGGGATCCTCTCCTACGAGCAGTACTTC
once | TRBJ2-7 | TRBV20-1 | 13 | TRBD1 | CSASRTGAYEQYF | TGCAGTGCCAGTCGGACAGGAGCCTACGAGCAGTACTTC
. | TRBJ2-3 | TRBV20-1 | 11 | . | CSASLTDTQYF | TGCAGTGCGTCCCTAACAGATACGCAGTATTTT
. | TRBJ2-5 | TRBV11-3 | 16 | TRBD2 | CASSFSSGNKEGTQYF | TGTGCCAGCAGCTTTTCGAGCGGGAACAAGGAGGGGACCCAGTACTTC
. | TRBJ2-1 | TRBV11-2 | 15 | TRBD1 | CASSLDRDRYNEQFF | TGTGCCAGCAGCTTAGACCGGGACAGGTACAATGAGCAGTTCTTC
. | TRBJ1-5 | TRBV18 | 15 | . | CASSETGFLNQPQHF | TGTGCCAGCTCAGAAACAGGGTTCTTAAATCAGCCCCAGCATTTT
few | TRBJ2-7 | TRBV7-8 | 14 | TRBD1 | CASSPGTEAYEQYF | TGTGCCAGCAGCCCCGGGACAGAGGCCTACGAGCAGTACTTC
. | TRBJ1-2 | TRBV28 | 13 | . | CASSPTKSYGYTF | TGTGCCAGCAGTCCCACCAAGAGCTATGGCTACACCTTC
once | TRBJ1-1 | TRBV6-5 | 15 | TRBD1 | CASSYSGQPNTEAFF | TGTGCCAGCAGTTACTCGGGACAGCCCAACACTGAAGCTTTCTTT
. | TRBJ1-2 | TRBV4-2 | 14 | . | CASSQEDRSYGYTF | TGTGCCAGCAGCCAAGAAGACAGGAGCTATGGCTACACCTTC
. | TRBJ2-3 | TRBV7-2 | 14 | TRBD1 | CASSRPDRADTQYF | TGTGCCAGCAGCCGCCCGGACAGGGCGGATACGCAGTATTTT
. | TRBJ2-7 | TRBV5-1 | 15 | . | CASSLGAGRFYEQYF | TGCGCCAGCAGCTTGGGTGCAGGGAGGTTTTACGAGCAGTACTTC
. | TRBJ2-3 | TRBV27 | 15 | TRBD2 | CASSLAGVSTDTQYF | TGTGCCAGCAGTTTAGCGGGAGTAAGCACAGATACGCAGTATTTT
. | TRBJ1-4 | TRBV10-3 | 15 | . | CAISENTAGHEKLFF | TGTGCCATCAGTGAAAACACCGCGGGACATGAAAAACTGTTTTTT
. | TRBJ2-2 | TRBV7-3 | 14 | . | CASSSGQNTGELFF | TGTGCCAGCAGCTCGGGACAGAACACCGGGGAGCTGTTTTTT
. | TRBJ2-1 | TRBV6-5 | 15 | TRBD2 | CASSYTGTSGREQFF | TGTGCCAGCAGTTACACAGGGACTAGCGGGAGGGAGCAGTTCTTC
. | TRBJ2-2 | TRBV19 | 14 | . | CASSLVSVTGELFF | TGTGCCAGTAGTTTGGTGAGCGTAACCGGGGAGCTGTTTTTT
. | TRBJ2-1 | TRBV7-3 | 17 | TRBD2 | CASSVRPGLATDNEQFF | TGTGCCAGCAGCGTTCGACCGGGACTAGCGACCGACAATGAGCAGTTCTTC
. | TRBJ1-2 | TRBV29-1 | 12 | TRBD1 | CSVSGTGGGYTF | TGCAGCGTCTCCGGGACAGGGGGTGGCTACACCTTC
. | TRBJ1-6 | TRBV6-1 | 12 | . | CASSQAGEPLHF | TGTGCCAGCAGTCAAGCAGGGGAACCCCTCCACTTT
. | TRBJ1-2 | TRBV7-9 | 10 | . | CASGGLGYTF | TGTGCCAGCGGGGGCCTCGGCTACACCTTC
. | TRBJ2-7 | TRBV4-2 | 17 | . | CASSQDGSRAPTYEQYF | TGTGCCAGCAGCCAAGATGGTAGCAGGGCCCCAACCTACGAGCAGTACTTC
. | TRBJ1-1 | TRBV3-1/TRBV3-2 | 14 | TRBD1 | CASSLGQANTEAFF | TGTGCCAGCAGCTTGGGACAGGCAAACACTGAAGCTTTCTTT
. | TRBJ2-1 | TRBV9 | 14 | TRBD2 | CASSEGLAGNEQFF | TGTGCCAGCAGCGAGGGACTAGCGGGGAATGAGCAGTTCTTC
. | TRBJ2-7 | TRBV7-2 | 14 | TRBD2 | CASSLVPGGDEQYF | TGTGCCAGCAGCTTAGTACCGGGAGGCGACGAGCAGTACTTC
. | TRBJ1-1 | TRBV4-2 | 16 | TRBD1 | CASSPWATGLNTEAFF | TGTGCCAGCAGCCCCTGGGCGACAGGGTTAAACACTGAAGCTTTCTTT
. | TRBJ1-4 | TRBV19 | 17 | TRBD1 | CASSPRTGYATNEKLFF | TGTGCCAGTAGTCCCCGGACAGGATATGCAACTAATGAAAAACTGTTTTTT
. | TRBJ1-2 | TRBV3-1/TRBV3-2 | 13 | . | CASSQQGFRGYTF | TGTGCCAGCAGCCAACAGGGTTTCCGCGGCTACACCTTC
. | TRBJ1-2 | TRBV6-1 | 17 | . | CASSEGEDTTTTYGYTF | TGTGCCAGCAGTGAAGGGGAGGACACTACTACTACGTATGGCTACACCTTC
. | TRBJ1-2 | TRBV9 | 15 | TRBD1 | CASSARQGLNYGYTF | TGTGCCAGCAGCGCCAGACAGGGCCTTAACTATGGCTACACCTTC
. | TRBJ1-2 | TRBV19 | 15 | . | CASSTQRGGGDGYTF | TGTGCCAGTAGTACCCAACGCGGGGGGGGCGATGGCTACACCTTC
. | TRBJ2-7 | TRBV5-1 | 15 | . | CASSESGELPYEQYF | TGCGCCAGCAGCGAATCAGGCGAACTTCCCTACGAGCAGTACTTC
. | TRBJ2-3 | TRBV2 | 15 | . | CASSNTRAAGDTQYF | TGTGCCAGCAGTAACACTAGGGCCGCAGGAGATACGCAGTATTTT
. | TRBJ2-7 | TRBV10-3 | 15 | . | CAIAEGDGAWYEQYF | TGTGCCATCGCCGAGGGGGACGGAGCTTGGTACGAGCAGTACTTC
. | TRBJ1-2 | TRBV3-1/TRBV3-2 | 14 | . | CASSQLRGPGGYTF | TGTGCCAGCAGCCAATTACGTGGGCCGGGGGGCTACACCTTC
. | TRBJ1-3 | TRBV4-3 | 16 | . | CASSQDVQGIGNTIYF | TGCGCCAGCAGCCAAGATGTTCAGGGTATTGGAAACACCATATATTTT